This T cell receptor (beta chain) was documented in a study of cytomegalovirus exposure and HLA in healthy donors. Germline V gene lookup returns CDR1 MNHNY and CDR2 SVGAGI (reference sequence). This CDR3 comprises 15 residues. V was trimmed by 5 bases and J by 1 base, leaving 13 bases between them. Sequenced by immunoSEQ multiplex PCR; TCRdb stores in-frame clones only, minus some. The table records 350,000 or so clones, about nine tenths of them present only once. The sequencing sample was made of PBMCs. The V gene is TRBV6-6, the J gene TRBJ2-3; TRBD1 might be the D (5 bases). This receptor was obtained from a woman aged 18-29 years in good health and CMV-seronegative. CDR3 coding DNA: TGTGCCAGCAGTCCACAGGCTCAAGGCACAGATACGCAGTATTTT. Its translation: CASSPQAQGTDTQYF.